This T cell receptor (beta chain) was captured in a study of CD8+ T cells in alopecia areata. Study information: Female approximately 7-10-week-old C3H/HeJ recipients received skin from roughly 6-12-month-old C3H/HeJ graft donors with spontaneous alopecia. Study findings and constraints: For lesional scalp, especially alopecia totalis/universalis, clonality was higher than in normal scalp. Mouse data revealed clearer TCR sharing than patient data did, a gap possibly tied to HLA.

This CDR3 region has 15 residues. CDR1 and CDR2 (germline): LGHNA, YNLKQL (reference sequence). With 0 bases removed from V and 0 bases from J, the gap between germline ends came to 8 bases. The authors extracted RNA and reverse transcribed it into cDNA as the sequencing template. The protocol was immunoSEQ multiplex PCR, while the TCRdb copy is restricted to in-frame clones and leaves out a portion. The sample presents 250,000 or so clones, none singletons. It was with CD4, CD8alpha, NKG2D, NKG2ACE and other markers that pooled cutaneous lymph node cells were sorted. This clone was counted only a few times. Its antigen remains unknown. Gene names and germline match the mouse. The read ends 4 residues early relative to the CDR3; the germline J gene fills the gap.

The rearrangement joins TRBV5 to TRBJ1-2, with no clear D. The TCR comes from a C3H/HeJ mouse with alopecia areata. For the strain, the MHC haplotype given is H2-k. Input material: CD4+ T cells sorted from a lymph node. The CDR3 sequence: CASSQDHFANSDYTF. The sequenced CDR3 bases are TGTGCCAGCAGCCAAGATCACTTTGCAAACTCC.